A single sample gave rise to the 13 T cell receptor beta chains below, sequenced in a study of response to subunit inactivated influenza vaccine. TCRdb itself ran the RT-PCR reads through MiXCR, one entry per CDR3 protein. The data contain over 450,000 distinct CDR3 sequences, approximately 13% of them singletons. The input for sequencing was PBMCs from blood, taken roughly 47 days after vaccination. These TCRs come from a man in his forties or fifties who received an inactivated influenza vaccine.

This clonotype has more than one count but fewer than ten. The chain is built from TRBV5-1 and TRBJ1-1; D call uncertain. The CDR3 consists of 16 residues. In germline, CDR1 is SGHRS, CDR2 YFSETQ. V was cut by 1 base and J by 2 bases, with 15 bases left in between. CDR3 in DNA: TGCGCCAGCAGCTTGATGCCAGGAGGCCGAAACACTGAAGCTTTCTTT. Residues: CASSLMPGGRNTEAFF.

In this sample, this clonotype turned up a few times. V gene TRBV28 combines with J gene TRBJ2-1, with D perhaps matching TRBD2 (5 bases). The CDR3 loop spans 13 amino acids. Trimming left V 6 bases short and J 6 bases short, with 12 bases between. Germline CDR1 and CDR2: MDHEN and SYDVKM. The CDR3 loop reads CASSSPEGNEQFF. CDR3 nucleotide sequence: TGTGCCAGCAGCTCCCCCGAGGGCAATGAGCAGTTCTTC.

The J gene is TRBJ1-5, the V gene TRBV20-1; D remains unclear. The V end was cut by 0 bases, the J end by 6 bases, with 18 bases between. This CDR3 region has 16 residues. Germline assignment: CDR1 DFQATT and CDR2 SNEGSKA (reference sequence). The CDR3, as DNA: TGCAGTGCTAGAGAGGAGTCGGGGTTTCAGCGTCAGCCCCAGCATTTT. Encoded protein: CSAREESGFQRQPQHF.

The CDR3 bases are TGCGCCAGCAGCCAAGGCCCGGGACACCCCTACGAGCAGTACTTC. It translates to CASSQGPGHPYEQYF. The chain carries TRBV4-3 and TRBJ2-7; a weak D match, TRBD1 (6 bases). The germline V and J ends were trimmed by 1 base and 2 bases, with 12 bases remaining between them. The germline gives CDR1 LGHNA, CDR2 YSLEER. CDR3 length: 15 amino acids.

The sample holds many counts of this clonotype. J is TRBJ2-1 and V is TRBV9, with 7 positions matching TRBD2. The CDR3 totals 19 residues. Germline V gene data show CDR1 as SGDLS and CDR2 as YYNGEE. With 4 bases clipped from V and 2 bases from J, the junction kept 18 bases outside the gene matches. The CDR3 DNA sequence: TGTGCCAGCAGCACTAGTAGAGACCGGGACTATGTCCCCTACAATGAGCAGTTCTTC. Its translation: CASSTSRDRDYVPYNEQFF.

The gene calls are TRBV20-1 and TRBJ2-1, with a weak D call TRBD1 (5 bases). The germline gives CDR1 DFQATT, CDR2 SNEGSKA (reference sequence). The CDR3 spans 16 residues. Trimming removed 8 bases at V and 2 bases at J, with 22 bases between. As DNA, the CDR3 is TGCAGTACGACCGGCGGATCAGGGATGACCTACAATGAGCAGTTCTTC. It translates to CSTTGGSGMTYNEQFF.

The chain uses TRBV7-2 and TRBJ2-5, with TRBD1 matching over 8 bases. The CDR3 spans 15 residues. The trim removed 1 base at V and 2 bases at J, leaving 3 bases unmatched. Germline lookup yields CDR1 SGHTA and CDR2 FQGNSA. The CDR3 DNA sequence: TGTGCCAGCAGCTTAGGCAACAGGGGGCAAGAGACCCAGTACTTC. Translating it yields CASSLGNRGQETQYF.

The chain recombines TRBV12-3 or TRBV12-4 with TRBJ1-3, with D hard to call. The CDR3 is made up of 16 amino acids. The V end lost 5 bases, the J end lost 2 bases, and 16 bases lay between the germline ends. The CDR3 sequence is CASSPLLRDAGNTIYF. In DNA form, the CDR3 reads TGTGCCAGCAGTCCCCTATTGAGGGATGCTGGAAACACCATATATTTT.

This clonotype was found a few times. The chain combines TRBV18 with TRBJ1-5; 7 bases map to TRBD1. V dropped 2 bases and J dropped 7; count of bases not matched to a gene: 5. The CDR3 is made up of 14 amino acids. CDR1 and CDR2 from the germline V gene are KGHSH and LQKENI. CDR3 sequence: CASSPTGVEQPQHF. The CDR3 DNA follows: TGTGCCAGCTCACCAACAGGGGTAGAACAGCCCCAGCATTTT.

This chain uses TRBV29-1 with TRBJ2-5, with 7 positions matching TRBD2. Germline V CDR1 and CDR2: SQVTM, ANQGSEA. This CDR3 contains 15 residues. V trimming: 4 bases; J trimming: 0 bases; junction bases outside the gene matches: 8. This chain's CDR3 is CSVGGRVTYQETQYF. The CDR3 region has the DNA TGCAGCGTTGGTGGGAGGGTTACGTACCAAGAGACCCAGTACTTC.

This clonotype was counted a few times. The chain links TRBV6-2 or TRBV6-3 to TRBJ2-2, with D possibly being TRBD1 (5 bases). Germline loops: CDR1 MNHEY, CDR2 SVGEGT. The CDR3 contains 17 residues. The germline V and J ends were trimmed by 0 bases and 2 bases, with 13 bases remaining between them. CDR3 bases: TGTGCCAGCAGTTACTCGTCCGGACAATTAAACACCGGGGAGCTGTTTTTT. It yields the protein CASSYSSGQLNTGELFF.

This clonotype appeared a few times. This rearrangement joins TRBV5-1 to TRBJ2-1, with a tentative D call TRBD1 (5 bases). CDR3 length: 15 residues. Germline V gene sequence: CDR1 SGHRS, CDR2 YFSETQ. Trimming left V 4 bases short and J 5 bases short, with 16 bases between. The CDR3, as DNA: TGCGCCAGCAGCCCTGGACATATACGGGACAATGAGCAGTTCTTC. Translating it yields CASSPGHIRDNEQFF.

V is TRBV28 and J is TRBJ2-7; D is undetermined. Germline V gene lookup returns CDR1 MDHEN and CDR2 SYDVKM. Trimming took off 10 bases at V and 9 bases at J, with 13 bases between the two ends. The CDR3 length is 10 residues. The CDR3, as DNA: TGTGCCACCACCGATGTTGGGCAGTACTTC. Protein product: CATTDVGQYF.